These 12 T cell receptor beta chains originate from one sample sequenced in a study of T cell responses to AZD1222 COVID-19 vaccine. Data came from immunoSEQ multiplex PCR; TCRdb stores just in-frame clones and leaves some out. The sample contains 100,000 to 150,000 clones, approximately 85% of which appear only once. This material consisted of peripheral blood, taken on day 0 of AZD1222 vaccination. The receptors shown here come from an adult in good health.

CDR3 in DNA: TGTGCCAGCGACATAGGGGGAAACACCATATATTTT. This codes for CASDIGGNTIYF. This chain links TRBV7-9 with TRBJ1-3; D is unclear. Germline V CDR1 and CDR2: SEHNR, FQNEAQ (reference sequence). The germline V and J ends were trimmed by 8 bases and 4 bases, with 9 bases remaining between them. The CDR3 is made up of 12 amino acids.

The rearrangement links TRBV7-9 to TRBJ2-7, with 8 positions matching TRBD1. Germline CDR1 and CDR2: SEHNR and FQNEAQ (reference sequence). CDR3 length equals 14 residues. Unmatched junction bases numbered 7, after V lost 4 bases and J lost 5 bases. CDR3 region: CASSSGQGENEQYF. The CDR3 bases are TGTGCCAGCAGCTCCGGACAGGGCGAGAACGAGCAGTACTTC.

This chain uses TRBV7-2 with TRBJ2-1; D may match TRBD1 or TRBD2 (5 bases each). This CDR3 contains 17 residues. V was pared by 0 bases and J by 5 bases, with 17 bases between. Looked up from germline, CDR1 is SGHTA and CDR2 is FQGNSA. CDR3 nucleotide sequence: TGTGCCAGCAGCTTAGCCTCCGGGACCCATATAAACAATGAGCAGTTCTTC. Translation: CASSLASGTHINNEQFF.

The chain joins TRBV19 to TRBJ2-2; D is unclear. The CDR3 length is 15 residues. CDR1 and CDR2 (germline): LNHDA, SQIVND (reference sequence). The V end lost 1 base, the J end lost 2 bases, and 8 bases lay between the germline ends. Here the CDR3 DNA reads TGTGCCAGTAGTATAGCTCTGGGTAACACCGGGGAGCTGTTTTTT. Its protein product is CASSIALGNTGELFF.

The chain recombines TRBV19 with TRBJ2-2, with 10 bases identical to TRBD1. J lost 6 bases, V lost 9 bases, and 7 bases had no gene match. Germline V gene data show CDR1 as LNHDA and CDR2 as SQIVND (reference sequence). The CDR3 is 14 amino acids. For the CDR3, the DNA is TGTGCCAGCTCCGGGACAGGGGTGGCCGGGGAGCTGTTTTTT. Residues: CASSGTGVAGELFF.

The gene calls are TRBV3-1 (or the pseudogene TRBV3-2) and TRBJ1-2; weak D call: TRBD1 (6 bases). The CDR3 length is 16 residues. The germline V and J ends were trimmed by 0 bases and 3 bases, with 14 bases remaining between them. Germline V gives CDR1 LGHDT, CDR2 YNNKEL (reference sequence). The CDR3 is CASSQDLVGTHYGYTF. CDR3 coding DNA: TGTGCCAGCAGCCAAGATCTTGTGGGGACACACTATGGCTACACCTTC.

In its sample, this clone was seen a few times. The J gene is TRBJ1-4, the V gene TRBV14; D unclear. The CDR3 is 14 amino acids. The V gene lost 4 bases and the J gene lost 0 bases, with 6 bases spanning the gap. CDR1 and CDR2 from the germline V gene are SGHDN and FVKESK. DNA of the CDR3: TGTGCCAGCAGCCCTCACTCAACTAATGAAAAACTGTTTTTT. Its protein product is CASSPHSTNEKLFF.

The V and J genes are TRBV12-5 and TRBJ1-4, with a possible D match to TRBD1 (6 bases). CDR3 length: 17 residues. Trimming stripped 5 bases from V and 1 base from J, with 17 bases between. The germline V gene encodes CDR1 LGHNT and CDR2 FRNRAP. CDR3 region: CASGPPQGNRTNEKLFF. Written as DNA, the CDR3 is TGTGCTAGTGGTCCACCACAGGGTAATAGAACTAATGAAAAACTGTTTTTT. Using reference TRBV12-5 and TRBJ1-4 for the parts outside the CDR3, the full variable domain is DARVTQTPRHKVTEMGQEVTMRCQPILGHNTVFWYRQTMMQGLELLAYFRNRAPLDDSGMPKDRFSAEMPDATLATLKIQPSEPRDSAVYFCASGPPQGNRTNEKLFFGSGTQLSVL.

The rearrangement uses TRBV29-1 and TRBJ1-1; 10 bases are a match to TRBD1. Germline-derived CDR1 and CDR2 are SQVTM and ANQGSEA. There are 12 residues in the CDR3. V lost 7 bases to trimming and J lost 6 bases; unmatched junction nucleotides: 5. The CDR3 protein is CSGEDRGSEAFF. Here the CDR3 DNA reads TGCAGCGGGGAGGACAGGGGGTCTGAAGCTTTCTTT.

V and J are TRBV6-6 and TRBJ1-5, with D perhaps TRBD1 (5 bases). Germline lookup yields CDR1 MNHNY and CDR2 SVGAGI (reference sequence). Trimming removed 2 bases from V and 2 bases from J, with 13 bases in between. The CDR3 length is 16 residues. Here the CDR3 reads CASSYEAPRGNQPQHF. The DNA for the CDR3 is TGTGCCAGCAGTTACGAGGCTCCCAGGGGCAATCAGCCCCAGCATTTT.

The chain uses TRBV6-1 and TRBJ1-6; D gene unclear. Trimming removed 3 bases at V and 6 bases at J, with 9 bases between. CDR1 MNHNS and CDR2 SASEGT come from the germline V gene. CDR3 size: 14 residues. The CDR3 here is CASSDQPINSPLHF. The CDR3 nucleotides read TGTGCCAGCAGTGATCAGCCGATTAATTCACCCCTCCACTTT.

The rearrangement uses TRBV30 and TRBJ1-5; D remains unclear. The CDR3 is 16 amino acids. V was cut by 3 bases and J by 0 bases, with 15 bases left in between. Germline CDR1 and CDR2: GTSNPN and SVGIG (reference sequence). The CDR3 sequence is CAWRGGPWDSNQPQHF. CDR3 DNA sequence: TGTGCCTGGAGAGGTGGCCCCTGGGATAGCAATCAGCCCCAGCATTTT.